What follows are 10 T cell receptor beta chains derived from one specimen sequenced in a study of T cell responses to AZD1222 COVID-19 vaccine. Libraries were prepared by immunoSEQ multiplex PCR; TCRdb keeps only in-frame clonotypes and omits some of them. Seen here are 150,000 or so clones, about 89% observed once, and the top ten hold approximately 3.1%. Source: peripheral blood, taken on day 0 of AZD1222 vaccination. These receptors all stem from an adult in good health.

The genes are TRBV28 and TRBJ1-1; 8 nucleotides line up with TRBD1. The CDR3 has 15 residues. Germline values: CDR1 MDHEN, CDR2 SYDVKM. The V and J ends lost 5 bases and 2 bases, in that order; junction bases with no gene match: 7. The CDR3 reads CASSLPGQDNTEAFF. Here the CDR3 DNA reads TGTGCCAGCAGTCTACCGGGACAGGACAACACTGAAGCTTTCTTT.

The V gene is TRBV28, the J gene TRBJ1-3, with 9 bases fitting TRBD1. The CDR3 covers 14 residues. Germline CDR1 reads MDHEN; CDR2 reads SYDVKM. Germline trimming cut 6 bases from V and 2 bases from J; bases unmatched to any gene: 2. Written as DNA, the CDR3 is TGTGCCAGCAGACGACAGGGGGCTGGAAACACCATATATTTT. It encodes CASRRQGAGNTIYF.

The CDR3, as DNA: TGCAGCGTTGAAGATCCCGACAGGACCGCCTACAATGAGCAGTTCTTC. It yields the protein CSVEDPDRTAYNEQFF. The chain joins TRBV29-1 to TRBJ2-1; a weak D match, TRBD1 (6 bases). The CDR3 is 16 residues long. From germline, CDR1 is SQVTM and CDR2 ANQGSEA. V lost 0 bases, J lost 2 bases, and 14 bases lay in between.

The chain carries TRBV5-5 and TRBJ2-7; 7 nucleotides match TRBD2. Trimming cost V 0 bases and J 2 bases; bases outside gene matches: 5. Germline loops: CDR1 SGHKS, CDR2 YYEKEE (reference sequence). The CDR3 has 15 amino acids. DNA for the CDR3: TGTGCCAGCAGCTTGGGTGCGGGGGTAGCCTACGAGCAGTACTTC. It encodes CASSLGAGVAYEQYF. The complete variable domain, with remaining parts taken from reference TRBV5-5 and TRBJ2-7, reads DAGVTQSPTHLIKTRGQQVTLRCSPISGHKSVSWYQQVLGQGPQFIFQYYEKEERGRGNFPDRFSARQFPNYSSELNVNALLLGDSALYLCASSLGAGVAYEQYFGPGTRLTVT.

The chain recombines TRBV2 with TRBJ2-7; 7 bases are a match to TRBD2. The CDR3 has 15 amino acids. V gave up 1 base and J gave up 0 bases; unmatched junction bases: 3. Germline V gives CDR1 SNHLY, CDR2 FYNNEI. CDR3: CASSEEGLSSYEQYF. Here the CDR3 DNA reads TGTGCCAGCAGTGAAGAGGGACTAAGCTCCTACGAGCAGTACTTC.

This chain uses TRBV9 with TRBJ1-2; maybe TRBD1 (5 bases). CDR1 SGDLS and CDR2 YYNGEE come from the germline V gene. There are 14 residues in the CDR3. Between the trimmed V and J ends, which lost 4 bases and 4 bases, there was a span of 14 bases. CDR3 DNA: TGTGCCAGCAGCTTATCCTCGACAGCCTATGGCTACACCTTC. Encoded protein: CASSLSSTAYGYTF.

This clone was seen only once. The V call is TRBV6-2 or TRBV6-3, the J call TRBJ1-2; 8 positions match TRBD1. CDR3 size: 14 residues. From germline, CDR1 is MNHEY and CDR2 SVGEGT. J gave up 6 bases and V 2 bases, and 5 bases lay outside the gene matches. The CDR3 sequence is CASSYGSRGHGYTF. CDR3 coding DNA: TGTGCCAGCAGTTACGGGAGCAGGGGGCATGGCTACACCTTC.

The rearrangement links TRBV19 to TRBJ1-5; 10 bases line up with TRBD1. Germline assignment: CDR1 LNHDA and CDR2 SQIVND (reference sequence). J lost 7 bases, V lost 4 bases, and 7 bases had no gene match. The CDR3 covers 15 residues. DNA of the CDR3: TGTGCCAGTAGTACGCGAGACAGGGGGCGGCAGCCCCAGCATTTT. It specifies CASSTRDRGRQPQHF.

The chain uses TRBV12-3 or TRBV12-4 and TRBJ1-3; a possible D gene is TRBD1 (6 bases). The CDR3 length is 13 residues. Trimming took 3 bases from V and 5 from J, leaving 8 bases between them. The CDR3 region is CASSLDRRNTIYF. The CDR3 DNA reads TGTGCCAGCAGTTTGGACAGAAGAAACACCATATATTTT.

The V gene is TRBV11-1, the J gene TRBJ2-1; no definite D call. V was shortened by 6 bases and J by 12 bases, with 15 bases between the two germline ends. Germline V gene data show CDR1 as SGHAT and CDR2 as FQDESV (reference sequence). This CDR3 is 12 amino acids long. As DNA, the CDR3 is TGTGCCAGCAGGGACGGGCCCCACCCGCAGTTCTTC. Translating gives CASRDGPHPQFF.